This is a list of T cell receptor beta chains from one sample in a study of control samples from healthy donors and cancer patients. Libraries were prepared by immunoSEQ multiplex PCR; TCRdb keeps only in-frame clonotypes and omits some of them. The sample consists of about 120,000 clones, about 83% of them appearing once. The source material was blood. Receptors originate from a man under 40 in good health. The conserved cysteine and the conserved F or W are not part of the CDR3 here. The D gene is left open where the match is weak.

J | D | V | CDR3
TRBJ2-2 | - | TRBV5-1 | ASSPGRGEIGELF
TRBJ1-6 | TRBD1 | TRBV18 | ASSPGQGGSPLH
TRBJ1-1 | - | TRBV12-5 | ASGFWTMNTEAF
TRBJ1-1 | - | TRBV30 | AWSTIKGAEAF
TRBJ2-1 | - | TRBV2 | ASSELESEQF
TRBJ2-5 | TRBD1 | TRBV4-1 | ASSPGTDIQETQY
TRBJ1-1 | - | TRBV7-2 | ASSLGQLNTEAF
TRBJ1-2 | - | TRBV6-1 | ASSARPAGATQYGYT
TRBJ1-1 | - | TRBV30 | AWSVAGRKNTEAF
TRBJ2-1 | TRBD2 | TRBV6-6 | ASMNGGARNNEQF
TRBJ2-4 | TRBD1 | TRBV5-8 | ASSTGQGENIQY
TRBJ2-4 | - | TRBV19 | ASSRTGSPGAKNIQY
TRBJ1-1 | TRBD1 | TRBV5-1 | ASSLWISGQVGVNTEAF
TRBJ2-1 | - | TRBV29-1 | SVGGTSSGEQF
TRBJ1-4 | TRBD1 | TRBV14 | ASSQGGTGPSEKLF
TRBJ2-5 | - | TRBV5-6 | ASSGGGVTQY
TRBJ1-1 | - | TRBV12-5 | ASGLGGHPNTEAF
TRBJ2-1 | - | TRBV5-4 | ASSLNGERGQF
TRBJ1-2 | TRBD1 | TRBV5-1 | ASSSTGPNYGYT
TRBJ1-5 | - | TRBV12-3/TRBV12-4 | ASSILRDQPQH
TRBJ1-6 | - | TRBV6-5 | ASTAGANSPLH
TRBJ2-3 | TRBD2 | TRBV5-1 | ASSLTGEGDTQY
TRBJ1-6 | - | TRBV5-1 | ASSLEMVGGGSPLH
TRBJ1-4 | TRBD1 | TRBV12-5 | ASGSVPTGTVGKLF
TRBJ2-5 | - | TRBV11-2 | ASSLRVDSQETQY
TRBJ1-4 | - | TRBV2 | ASSGQQTFNEKLF
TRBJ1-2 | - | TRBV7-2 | ASTFSPRADYGYT
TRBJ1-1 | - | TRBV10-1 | ASMALPRGTEAF